The clone carrying this TCR beta chain was seen at least ten times. The entry originates in a study of T cells in Graves' hyperthyroidism and ophthalmopathy. The TCR beta CDR3 regions underwent amplification using RNA transcripts as the source. HTBI primers were employed in a first-round RT-PCR of the TCR CDR3. TCRdb called the multiplex PCR reads again in MiXCR, with one record for every CDR3 protein. The data show hundreds of thousands of distinct CDR3 sequences, with 14% seen just once and 11% to 15% held by the top ten. V was clipped by 6 bases and J by 3 bases, with 15 bases between them. CDR1 is MDHEN and CDR2 is SYDVKM in the germline V gene. CDR3 size: 14 residues. If no ophthalmopathy progression occurred within 18 months, Graves' hyperthyroidism was stable. Uncontrolled infections, other autoimmune diseases, pregnancy or lactation led to exclusion of patients.

The sequenced material came from blood. The V call is TRBV28, the J call TRBJ2-7; D gene unclear. This sequence was found in a woman between 35 and 50 years old with Graves' hyperthyroidism. Written as DNA, the CDR3 is TGTGCCAGCAGGAACGGTCCAGACGACTACGAGCAGTACTTC. Encoded protein: CASRNGPDDYEQYF.